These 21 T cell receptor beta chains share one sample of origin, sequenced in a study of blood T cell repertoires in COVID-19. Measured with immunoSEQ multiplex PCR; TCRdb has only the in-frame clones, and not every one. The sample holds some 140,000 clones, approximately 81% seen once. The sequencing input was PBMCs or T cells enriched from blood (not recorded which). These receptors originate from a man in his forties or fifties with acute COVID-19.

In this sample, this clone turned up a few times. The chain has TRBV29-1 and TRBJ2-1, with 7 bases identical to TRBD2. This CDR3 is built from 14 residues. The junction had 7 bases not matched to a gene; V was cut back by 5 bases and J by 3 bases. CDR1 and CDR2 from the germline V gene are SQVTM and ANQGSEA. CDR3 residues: CSVPGGRVYNEQFF. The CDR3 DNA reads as TGCAGCGTTCCGGGGGGACGGGTCTACAATGAGCAGTTCTTC.

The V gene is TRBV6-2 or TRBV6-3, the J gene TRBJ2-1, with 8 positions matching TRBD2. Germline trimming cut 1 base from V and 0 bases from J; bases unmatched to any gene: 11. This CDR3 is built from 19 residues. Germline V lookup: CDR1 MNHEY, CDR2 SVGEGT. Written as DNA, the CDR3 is TGTGCCAGCAGTTACTTTAGCGGGGCCCCATCAAGCTCCTACAATGAGCAGTTCTTC. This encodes CASSYFSGAPSSSYNEQFF.

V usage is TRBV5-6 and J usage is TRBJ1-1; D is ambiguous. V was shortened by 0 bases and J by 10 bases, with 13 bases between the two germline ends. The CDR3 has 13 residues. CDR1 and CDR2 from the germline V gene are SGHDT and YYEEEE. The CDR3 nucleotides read TGTGCCAGCAGCTTGGGGAGGGAGGATCGAGCTTTCTTT. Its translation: CASSLGREDRAFF.

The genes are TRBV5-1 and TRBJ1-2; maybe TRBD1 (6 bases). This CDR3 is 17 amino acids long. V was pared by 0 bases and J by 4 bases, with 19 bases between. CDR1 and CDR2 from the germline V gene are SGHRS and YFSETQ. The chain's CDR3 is CASSLGLGQRNPYGYTF. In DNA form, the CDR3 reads TGCGCCAGCAGCTTGGGGCTGGGACAACGAAATCCCTATGGCTACACCTTC.

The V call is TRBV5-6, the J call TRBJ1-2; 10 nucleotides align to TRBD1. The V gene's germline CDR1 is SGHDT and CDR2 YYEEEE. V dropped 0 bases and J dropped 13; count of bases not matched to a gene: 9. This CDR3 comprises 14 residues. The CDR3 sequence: CASSLVGDRGPRTF. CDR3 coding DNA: TGTGCCAGCAGCTTGGTGGGGGACAGGGGCCCCCGCACCTTC.

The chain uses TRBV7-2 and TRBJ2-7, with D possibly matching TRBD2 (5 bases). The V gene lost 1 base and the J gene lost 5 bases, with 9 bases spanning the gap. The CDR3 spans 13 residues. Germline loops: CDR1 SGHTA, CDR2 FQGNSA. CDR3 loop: CASSLVSGNEQYF. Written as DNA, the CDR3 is TGTGCCAGCAGCTTAGTTTCGGGGAACGAGCAGTACTTC.

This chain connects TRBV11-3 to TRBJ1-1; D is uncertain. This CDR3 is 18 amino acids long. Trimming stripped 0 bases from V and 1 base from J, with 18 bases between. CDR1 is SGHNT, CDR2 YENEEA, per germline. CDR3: CASSLDLGRLPGNTEAFF. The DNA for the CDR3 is TGTGCCAGCAGCTTAGATTTGGGCAGGCTCCCAGGGAACACTGAAGCTTTCTTT.

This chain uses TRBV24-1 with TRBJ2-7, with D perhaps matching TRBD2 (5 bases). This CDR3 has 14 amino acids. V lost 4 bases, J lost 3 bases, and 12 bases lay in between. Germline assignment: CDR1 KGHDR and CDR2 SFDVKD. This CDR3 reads CATSETGTFYEQYF. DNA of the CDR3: TGTGCCACCAGTGAGACGGGAACATTCTACGAGCAGTACTTC.

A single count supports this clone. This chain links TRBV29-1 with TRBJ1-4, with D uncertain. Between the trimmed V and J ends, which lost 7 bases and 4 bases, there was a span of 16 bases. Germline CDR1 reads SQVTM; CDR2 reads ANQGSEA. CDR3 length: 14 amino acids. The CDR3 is CSAVTADINEKLFF. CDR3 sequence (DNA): TGCAGCGCCGTTACAGCCGACATTAATGAAAAACTGTTTTTT. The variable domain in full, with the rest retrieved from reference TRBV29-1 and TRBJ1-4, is SAVISQKPSRDICQRGTSLTIQCQVDSQVTMMFWYRQQPGQSLTLIATANQGSEATYESGFVIDKFPISRPNLTFSTLTVSNMSPEDSSIYLCSAVTADINEKLFFGSGTQLSVL.

The chain's CDR3 is CASSLRSLEAFF. CDR3 DNA sequence: TGTGCCAGCAGCTTGCGGAGCCTTGAAGCTTTCTTT. V and J are TRBV7-9 and TRBJ1-1; D is unclear. Between the trimmed V and J ends, which lost 3 bases and 7 bases, there was a span of 9 bases. The CDR3 is made up of 12 amino acids. Per the germline V gene, CDR1 is SEHNR and CDR2 is FQNEAQ (reference sequence).

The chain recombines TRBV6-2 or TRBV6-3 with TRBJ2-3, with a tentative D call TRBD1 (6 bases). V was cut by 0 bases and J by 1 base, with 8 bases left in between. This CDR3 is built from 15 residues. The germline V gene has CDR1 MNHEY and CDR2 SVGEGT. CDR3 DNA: TGTGCCAGCAGTTACTCTGGGGGCGGCACAGATACGCAGTATTTT. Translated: CASSYSGGGTDTQYF.

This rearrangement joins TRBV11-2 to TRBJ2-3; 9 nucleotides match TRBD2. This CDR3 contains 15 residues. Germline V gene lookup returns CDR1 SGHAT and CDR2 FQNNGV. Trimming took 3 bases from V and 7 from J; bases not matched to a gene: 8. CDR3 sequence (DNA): TGTGCCAGCAGCTTTGGTAGCGGGAGTGGAAATACGCAGTATTTT. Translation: CASSFGSGSGNTQYF.

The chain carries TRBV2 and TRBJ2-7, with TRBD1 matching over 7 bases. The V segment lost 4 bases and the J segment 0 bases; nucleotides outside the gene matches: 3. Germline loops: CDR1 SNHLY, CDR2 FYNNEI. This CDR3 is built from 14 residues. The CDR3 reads CASSGDSFSYEQYF. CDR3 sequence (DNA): TGTGCCAGCAGTGGGGACAGCTTCTCCTACGAGCAGTACTTC.

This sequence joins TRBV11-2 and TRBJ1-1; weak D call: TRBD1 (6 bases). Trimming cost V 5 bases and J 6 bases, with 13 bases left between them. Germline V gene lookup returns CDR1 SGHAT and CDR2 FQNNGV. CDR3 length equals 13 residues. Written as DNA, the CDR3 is TGTGCCAGCAGCCTCAACAGGGCCGCTGAAGCTTTCTTT. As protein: CASSLNRAAEAFF. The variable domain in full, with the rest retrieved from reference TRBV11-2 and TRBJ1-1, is EAGVAQSPRYKIIEKRQSVAFWCNPISGHATLYWYQQILGQGPKLLIQFQNNGVVDDSQLPKDRFSAERLKGVDSTLKIQPAKLEDSAVYLCASSLNRAAEAFFGQGTRLTVV.

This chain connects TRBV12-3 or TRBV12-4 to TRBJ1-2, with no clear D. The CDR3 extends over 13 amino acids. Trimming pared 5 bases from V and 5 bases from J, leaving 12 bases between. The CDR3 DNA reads TGTGCCAGCAGTACGAATATCGGGTATGGCTACACCTTC. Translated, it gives CASSTNIGYGYTF.

In nucleotides, the CDR3 is TGCGCCAGCAGCTTGGCGCAGGGTGCCGGGGAGCTGTTTTTT. This sequence encodes CASSLAQGAGELFF. This chain joins TRBV5-1 and TRBJ2-2, with D perhaps TRBD1 (5 bases). The V gene's germline CDR1 is SGHRS and CDR2 YFSETQ. The CDR3 length is 14 residues. V was trimmed by 0 bases and J by 6 bases, leaving 9 bases between them.

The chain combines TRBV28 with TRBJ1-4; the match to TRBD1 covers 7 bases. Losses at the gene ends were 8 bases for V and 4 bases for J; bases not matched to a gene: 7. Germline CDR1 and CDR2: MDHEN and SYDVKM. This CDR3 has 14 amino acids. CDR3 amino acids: CASGTGVRNEKLFF. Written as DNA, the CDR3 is TGTGCCAGCGGAACAGGGGTACGTAATGAAAAACTGTTTTTT.

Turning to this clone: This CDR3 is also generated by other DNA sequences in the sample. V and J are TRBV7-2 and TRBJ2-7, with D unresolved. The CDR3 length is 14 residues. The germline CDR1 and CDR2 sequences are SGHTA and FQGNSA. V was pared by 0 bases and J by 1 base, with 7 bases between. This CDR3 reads CASSLASDSYEQYF. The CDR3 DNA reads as TGTGCCAGCAGCTTAGCGAGCGATTCCTACGAGCAGTACTTC.

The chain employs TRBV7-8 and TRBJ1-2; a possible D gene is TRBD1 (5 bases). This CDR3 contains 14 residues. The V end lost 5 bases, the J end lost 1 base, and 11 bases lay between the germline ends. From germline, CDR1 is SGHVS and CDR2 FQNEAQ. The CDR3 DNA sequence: TGTGCCAGCAGCGCGCGGGACGGTAACTATGGCTACACCTTC. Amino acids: CASSARDGNYGYTF.

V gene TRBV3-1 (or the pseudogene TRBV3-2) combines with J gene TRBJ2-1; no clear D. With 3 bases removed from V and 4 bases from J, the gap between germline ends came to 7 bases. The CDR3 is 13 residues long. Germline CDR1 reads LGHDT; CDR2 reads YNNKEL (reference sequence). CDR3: CASSQQAYNEQFF. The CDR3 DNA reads TGTGCCAGCAGCCAGCAAGCTTACAATGAGCAGTTCTTC.

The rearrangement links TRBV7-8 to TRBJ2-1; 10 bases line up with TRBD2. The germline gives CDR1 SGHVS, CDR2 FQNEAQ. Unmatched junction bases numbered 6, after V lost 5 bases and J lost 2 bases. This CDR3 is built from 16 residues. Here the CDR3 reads CASSVVTSGAYNEQFF. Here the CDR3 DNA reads TGTGCCAGCAGCGTCGTAACTAGCGGGGCCTACAATGAGCAGTTCTTC.